The T cell receptor (beta chain) described here comes from a study of T cell responses to AZD1222 COVID-19 vaccine. Study findings and constraints: Researchers took repertoire samples only after the peak T cell response had come. Reportedly, nearly half of unique spike TCRs recognized epitopes outside B.1.351/B.1.1.7 mutations. Increases in Spike-specific TCR breadth and depth were seen after two AZD1222 doses.

Comments on this clone: Its specificity is not known.

TCRdb's table, derived via immunoSEQ multiplex PCR, lists solely in-frame clones and lacks some. The sample contains fewer than 130,000 clones, under 95% of which appear only once. Trimming took 1 base from V and 3 from J, leaving 10 bases between them. There are 15 residues in the CDR3. Germline V CDR1 and CDR2: SGHVS, FQNEAQ. This specimen was peripheral blood, taken on day 0 of AZD1222 vaccination. The rearrangement uses TRBV7-8 and TRBJ1-5; D remains ambiguous. This receptor was taken from an adult in good health. The CDR3: CASSLEVGDNQPQHF. The CDR3, as DNA: TGTGCCAGCAGCTTAGAGGTAGGAGACAATCAGCCCCAGCATTTT.